The text below deals with one T cell receptor (beta chain). Antigen: not known. The ends were cut back, 2 bases at V and 4 bases at J, with 7 bases in the middle. The CDR3 runs to 13 residues. The germline gives CDR1 SGHNT, CDR2 YYREEE (reference sequence). Sample time point: week 11, during vaccination. Vaccination comprised doses that each held 300 ug of mutant IDH1 20-mer peptide, plus topical imiquimod. Profiling relied on immunoSEQ multiplex PCR, and the TCRdb table lists in-frame clones only, not all of them. In the table there are under 150,000 clones, around 90% of which are singletons. The data were taken from a study of a mutant IDH1 vaccine in newly diagnosed glioma. General study points: Changes in the top peripheral T cell clonotypes seemingly had no bearing on pseudoprogression.

Specimen: PBMCs, collected from a glioma patient whose treatment included an IDH1 peptide vaccine. The rearrangement joins TRBV5-4 to TRBJ1-5; no firm D call. The clonotype was recovered from a woman aged 45-65 years with glioma. The chain's CDR3 is CASSFDHNQPQHF. CDR3 DNA: TGTGCCAGCAGCTTTGACCATAATCAGCCCCAGCATTTT.